This T cell receptor beta chain was recorded in a study of post-analysis software for immune sequencing data. The study's findings and limits: Controls had lower frequencies than patients of roughly five TRBV segments, which included TRBV5-6, TRBV5-1 and TRBV20-1. Significantly lower normalized Chao1 diversity was found in patients with multiple sclerosis relative to controls.

The V gene's germline CDR1 is DFQATT and CDR2 SNEGSKA (reference sequence). The CDR3 spans 11 residues. J was trimmed by 7 bases and V by 4 bases; bases with no gene match: 3. TCR beta cDNA libraries had unique molecular identifiers. The source material, about 0.9 to 10 million T cells, gave rise to about 500,000 cDNA molecules. TCRdb reanalysed the PCR reads using MiXCR and keeps one entry per CDR3 protein. This sample has about 400,000 distinct CDR3 sequences; less than 35% occur once, and the top ten carry 13%. A few counts support this clonotype. As yet, its antigen is unknown. The TCR comes from a girl aged 10-17 years with multiple sclerosis. The sample consisted of blood. This chain connects TRBV20-1 to TRBJ1-2, with 7 positions matching TRBD1. The CDR3 nucleotides read TGCAGTGCTACAGGGGGGACTGGCTACACCTTC. Its protein product is CSATGGTGYTF.